A single sample gave rise to the 21 T cell receptor beta chains below, sequenced in a study of cytomegalovirus exposure and HLA in healthy donors. 13 Jbeta primers and 60 Vbeta primers were used for the PCR. The repertoire was sequenced with immunoSEQ multiplex PCR; TCRdb's copy has only in-frame clones and lacks some. Of fewer than 85,000 clones listed, 65% to 80% are singletons. Sequencing used PBMCs. The origin of the receptors is a male donor in good health and CMV-seropositive.

The CDR3 region is CASSLGSINLQETQYF. CDR3 sequence (DNA): TGCGCCAGCAGCTTGGGCAGTATTAACCTCCAAGAGACCCAGTACTTC. The V call is TRBV5-1, the J call TRBJ2-5; unclear D gene. V was pared by 0 bases and J by 1 base, with 13 bases between. The CDR3 covers 16 residues. Germline V gene sequence: CDR1 SGHRS, CDR2 YFSETQ.

The chain carries TRBV6-6 and TRBJ2-1; 7 bases are a match to TRBD1. CDR1 is MNHNY, CDR2 SVGAGI, per germline (reference sequence). The V gene end was trimmed by 6 bases and the J gene end by 0 bases; junction bases not matched to a gene: 8. There are 16 residues in the CDR3. CDR3 DNA sequence: TGTGCCAGCAGGAACCGTGGACAGGACTCCTACAATGAGCAGTTCTTC. Protein product: CASRNRGQDSYNEQFF.

V is TRBV7-3 and J is TRBJ2-6, with TRBD1 as a possible D gene (5 bases). The CDR3 runs 15 residues. V lost 2 bases and J 4 bases, leaving 9 bases between the germline ends. The germline V gene has CDR1 SGHTA and CDR2 FQGTGA. CDR3 sequence (DNA): TGTGCCAGCAGCTTACAGGGCGCCGGGGCCAACGTCCTGACTTTC. Its protein is CASSLQGAGANVLTF.

Only a few counts were recorded for this clone. The V gene is TRBV11-3, the J gene TRBJ2-7; perhaps TRBD1 as D (5 bases). The CDR3 runs to 13 residues. CDR1 is SGHNT, CDR2 YENEEA, per germline. Trimming removed 5 bases from V and 3 bases from J, with 11 bases in between. CDR3 nucleotides: TGTGCCAGCAGCCCAGGGCCTGGCTACGAGCAGTACTTC. Translating it yields CASSPGPGYEQYF.

Here the CDR3 DNA reads TGCAGCGTTCGTGCGCGTATTGAGACAGATACGCAGTATTTT. Its translation is CSVRARIETDTQYF. The rearrangement links TRBV29-1 to TRBJ2-3; no clear D. The germline gives CDR1 SQVTM, CDR2 ANQGSEA. The CDR3 covers 14 residues. Trimming removed 5 bases from V and 3 bases from J, with 15 bases in between.

This rearrangement joins TRBV15 to TRBJ1-2, with D possibly matching TRBD1 (5 bases). The CDR3 runs to 14 residues. Germline V gives CDR1 LNHNV, CDR2 YYDKDF (reference sequence). With 2 bases removed from V and 7 bases from J, the gap between germline ends came to 14 bases. CDR3 sequence (DNA): TGTGCCACCAGCAGACTCGACAGTACCGGTGGCTACACCTTC. Translation: CATSRLDSTGGYTF.

This clone was seen once. The rearrangement uses TRBV6-5 and TRBJ2-7, with 9 positions matching TRBD2. From germline, CDR1 is MNHEY and CDR2 SVGAGI. Trimming at V came to 6 bases and at J to 1 base, leaving 1 base not matched to a gene. This CDR3 is built from 13 residues. The CDR3 region is CASRTSGSYEQYF. For the CDR3, the DNA is TGTGCCAGCAGGACTAGCGGATCCTACGAGCAGTACTTC.

This clone is judged medium-sized. V and J are TRBV5-4 and TRBJ2-1, with 7 bases aligning to TRBD2. Germline V gene sequence: CDR1 SGHNT, CDR2 YYREEE (reference sequence). Trimming cost V 3 bases and J 0 bases; bases outside gene matches: 3. The CDR3 consists of 15 residues. CDR3 in amino acids: CASSWGGGSYNEQFF. The CDR3 coding sequence is TGTGCCAGCAGCTGGGGCGGGGGCTCCTACAATGAGCAGTTCTTC.

The J gene is TRBJ2-1, the V gene TRBV19; 8 bases align to TRBD1. CDR1 and CDR2 from the germline V gene are LNHDA and SQIVND (reference sequence). V trimming: 2 bases; J trimming: 8 bases; junction bases outside the gene matches: 8. The CDR3 loop spans 15 amino acids. CDR3 nucleotide sequence: TGTGCCAGTAGTATAATGTCAGGGGGCAGATATGAGCAGTTCTTC. This codes for CASSIMSGGRYEQFF.

J is TRBJ2-1 and V is TRBV5-3, with TRBD2 identical over 9 bases. Being an ORF, TRBV5-3 has a function that is uncertain. The CDR3 totals 15 residues. J lost 7 bases, V lost 5 bases, and 10 bases had no gene match. The CDR3 sequence is CARSPKIAGVNEQFF. For the CDR3, the DNA is TGTGCCAGAAGTCCCAAGATAGCGGGGGTAAATGAGCAGTTCTTC.

The chain's CDR3 is CASSVQGRSIGNTIYF. The DNA of the CDR3 is TGTGCCAGCAGCGTTCAGGGGCGCTCAATTGGAAACACCATATATTTT. The chain has TRBV9 and TRBJ1-3; perhaps TRBD1 as D (6 bases). Per the germline V gene, CDR1 is SGDLS and CDR2 is YYNGEE. The CDR3 is 16 residues long. Trimming removed 2 bases at V and 3 bases at J, with 15 bases between.

This chain connects TRBV30 to TRBJ1-2; the match to TRBD1 covers 7 bases. Losses at the gene ends were 4 bases for V and 8 bases for J; bases not matched to a gene: 22. Germline values: CDR1 GTSNPN, CDR2 SVGIG (reference sequence). This CDR3 has 17 amino acids. CDR3: CAWNTMRPTGWSDGYTF. The DNA of the CDR3 is TGTGCCTGGAACACAATGAGGCCGACAGGGTGGTCGGACGGCTACACCTTC.

The gene calls are TRBV28 and TRBJ2-1, with a tentative D call TRBD2 (5 bases). The CDR3 is 15 amino acids. The germline V gene has CDR1 MDHEN and CDR2 SYDVKM. The V end was cut by 3 bases, the J end by 2 bases, with 11 bases between. The CDR3 loop reads CASSLASSTYNEQFF. The DNA for the CDR3 is TGTGCCAGCAGTTTGGCTAGCTCAACCTACAATGAGCAGTTCTTC.

This chain links TRBV28 with TRBJ1-3; TRBD1 matches 7 bases. Trimming removed 8 bases from V and 3 bases from J; junction bases left unmatched: 10. The CDR3 extends over 15 amino acids. CDR1 is MDHEN and CDR2 is SYDVKM in the germline V gene. CDR3 sequence: CASRSGGGFGNTIYF. In DNA, the CDR3 is TGTGCCAGCCGGAGTGGAGGGGGCTTTGGAAACACCATATATTTT.

The DNA for the CDR3 is TGTGCCAGCAGTGGTCACCGTAGCTATGGCTACACCTTC. Translation gives CASSGHRSYGYTF. This chain links TRBV27 with TRBJ1-2; no clear D gene. CDR1 MNHEY and CDR2 SMNVEV come from the germline V gene (reference sequence). CDR3 length: 13 residues. V was cut by 5 bases and J by 4 bases, with 11 bases left in between.

This clone was detected a few times. CDR3 DNA sequence: TGTGCCAGTAGTATAGATCCAGGGAAGAGTGAAGCTTTCTTT. It translates to CASSIDPGKSEAFF. The chain combines TRBV19 with TRBJ1-1; weak D call: TRBD1 (5 bases). This CDR3 region has 14 residues. Trimming pared 0 bases from V and 7 bases from J, leaving 12 bases between. Germline V gene sequence: CDR1 LNHDA, CDR2 SQIVND (reference sequence). The entire variable domain, with the rest obtained from reference TRBV19 and TRBJ1-1, is as follows: DGGITQSPKYLFRKEGQNVTLSCEQNLNHDAMYWYRQDPGQGLRLIYYSQIVNDFQKGDIAEGYSVSREKKESFPLTVTSAQKNPTAFYLCASSIDPGKSEAFFGQGTRLTVV.

The V and J genes are TRBV19 and TRBJ2-5; 8 bases match TRBD1. The DNA end favors TRBJ2-7, so the J call may be wrong. The V gene's germline CDR1 is LNHDA and CDR2 SQIVND (reference sequence). The CDR3 totals 15 residues. The CDR3 reads CASKLTGTGDYEQYF. The CDR3 DNA reads TGTGCCAGCAAACTTACGGGGACAGGAGACTACGAGCAGTACTTC.

The CDR3 nucleotides read TGCGCCAGCAGATTTGAAACCGGGACAGGGATCTACGAGCAGTACTTC. Its translation is CASRFETGTGIYEQYF. This chain connects TRBV5-1 to TRBJ2-7; 9 bases match TRBD1. J was trimmed by 3 bases and V by 5 bases; bases with no gene match: 12. Germline-derived CDR1 and CDR2 are SGHRS and YFSETQ. The CDR3 consists of 16 residues. The full variable domain, with the rest looked up from reference TRBV5-1 and TRBJ2-7, is KAGVTQTPRYLIKTRGQQVTLSCSPISGHRSVSWYQQTPGQGLQFLFEYFSETQRNKGNFPGRFSGRQFSNSRSEMNVSTLELGDSALYLCASRFETGTGIYEQYFGPGTRLTVT.

This clone appeared a few times. The chain carries TRBV14 and TRBJ1-2; 7 positions agree with TRBD1. Unmatched junction bases numbered 8, after V lost 1 base and J lost 0 bases. Per germline, CDR1 SGHDN and CDR2 FVKESK. This CDR3 contains 17 residues. CDR3: CASSQVRTGRPNYGYTF. The DNA of the CDR3 is TGTGCCAGCAGCCAAGTCCGGACAGGAAGACCTAACTATGGCTACACCTTC.

This clone was picked up one time. Compared with germline, one end of the junction differs, possibly owing to a read error. V is TRBV28 and J is TRBJ2-3; no reliable D call. Germline CDR1 and CDR2: MDHEN and SYDVKM. The CDR3 spans 11 residues. In DNA form, the CDR3 reads TGCGGAGTTCTCTTTACAGATACGCAGTATTTT. It translates to CGVLFTDTQYF.

Judged by abundance, this clone is large (0.1 to 1%). The genes are TRBV27 and TRBJ2-1, with D perhaps matching TRBD2 (5 bases). The ends were cut back, 2 bases at V and 0 bases at J, with 5 bases in the middle. The CDR3 contains 14 residues. Germline CDR1 MNHEY, CDR2 SMNVEV (reference sequence). CDR3 protein: CASSLGSSYNEQFF. The CDR3 DNA reads as TGTGCCAGCAGTTTAGGGAGCTCCTACAATGAGCAGTTCTTC.